Following are 14 T cell receptor beta chains from one sample sequenced in a study of identical twins. TCRdb redid the calling of the 5' RACE reads with MiXCR, one entry per CDR3 protein. The sample carries around 220,000 distinct CDR3 sequences, about 10% recorded once. The sequencing sample was made of memory T cells sorted from blood. All receptors come from a man aged 45-60 years in good health.

CDR3 DNA sequence: TGCAGTGCTGGAACCGGGGTTCAAGGTTCACCCCTCCACTTT. It is translated as CSAGTGVQGSPLHF. The V call is TRBV20-1, the J call TRBJ1-6; D ambiguous. Between the trimmed V and J ends, which lost 5 bases and 9 bases, there was a span of 17 bases. Germline V gene sequence: CDR1 DFQATT, CDR2 SNEGSKA (reference sequence). This CDR3 has 14 amino acids.

As concerns this clonotype: A read error is possible here, since a much larger clone lies one base away. The chain couples TRBV11-2 to TRBJ2-7; D is perhaps TRBD1 (6 bases). The CDR3 sequence is 13 residues long. V lost 5 bases, J lost 5 bases, and 13 bases lay in between. CDR1 and CDR2 from the germline V gene are SGHAT and FQNNGV. CDR3 residues: CASSAIQGHEQYF. In DNA, the CDR3 is TGTGCCAGCAGCGCGATACAGGGCCACGAGCAGTACTTC.

This clonotype was detected ten times or more. V is TRBV29-1 and J is TRBJ1-3; possible D gene TRBD1, 5 bases. This CDR3 is 15 amino acids long. Germline values: CDR1 SQVTM, CDR2 ANQGSEA. The V and J ends lost 0 bases and 0 bases respectively, with 9 bases between them. The CDR3 loop reads CSVEDVGGSGNTIYF. The CDR3 region has the DNA TGCAGCGTTGAAGATGTTGGGGGCTCTGGAAACACCATATATTTT.

The chain employs TRBV6-2 or TRBV6-3 and TRBJ2-3; no clear D gene. Trimming removed 11 bases from V and 2 bases from J, with 14 bases in between. Germline loops: CDR1 MNHEY, CDR2 SVGEGT. The CDR3 length is 13 residues. This chain's CDR3 is CAPRPSDTDTQYF. DNA of the CDR3: TGTGCCCCCCGCCCCTCGGACACAGATACGCAGTATTTT.

The genes are TRBV18 and TRBJ2-5, with 13 bases fitting TRBD2. J was trimmed by 4 bases and V by 2 bases; bases with no gene match: 4. CDR1 KGHSH and CDR2 LQKENI come from the germline V gene. The CDR3 totals 16 residues. For the CDR3, the DNA is TGTGCCAGCTCACCAGGACTAGCGGGAGAAGGAGAGACCCAGTACTTC. Its protein product is CASSPGLAGEGETQYF.

There are a few counts of this clonotype. This rearrangement joins TRBV29-1 to TRBJ2-3, with D hard to call. Deletions cut 6 bases from V and 3 bases from J, with 4 bases between. Germline V gives CDR1 SQVTM, CDR2 ANQGSEA. This CDR3 region has 10 residues. CDR3 sequence reads: CSVWTDTQYF. The CDR3 DNA follows: TGCAGCGTCTGGACAGATACGCAGTATTTT.

This clonotype was seen repeatedly, ten times or more. The chain is built from TRBV7-9 and TRBJ2-3; D not resolved. From germline, CDR1 is SEHNR and CDR2 FQNEAQ (reference sequence). Trimming cost V 5 bases and J 2 bases, with 17 bases left between them. The CDR3 is made up of 16 amino acids. For the CDR3, the DNA is TGTGCCAGCAGCCTATTGACTCTTAGATCCACAGATACGCAGTATTTT. Translating gives CASSLLTLRSTDTQYF.

This clonotype showed up many times. The J gene is TRBJ2-7, the V gene TRBV29-1; a possible D gene is TRBD2 (5 bases). CDR1 is SQVTM and CDR2 is ANQGSEA in the germline V gene. The V end was cut by 6 bases, the J end by 4 bases, with 13 bases between. This CDR3 contains 12 residues. CDR3: CSVRTGEYEQYF. DNA of the CDR3: TGCAGCGTCCGGACTGGGGAGTACGAGCAGTACTTC.

This clonotype was seen ten or more times. The CDR3 protein is CASSLQGSGANNEQFF. CDR3 bases: TGCGCCAGCAGCTTACAGGGCAGCGGGGCGAACAATGAGCAGTTCTTC. This chain uses TRBV5-1 with TRBJ2-1; a weak D match, TRBD2 (7 bases). V gave up 2 bases and J gave up 5 bases, with 17 bases separating them. This CDR3 contains 16 residues. CDR1 SGHRS and CDR2 YFSETQ come from the germline V gene.

This clonotype was observed at least ten times. CDR3 sequence reads: CASSWGAYNSPLHF. The CDR3 DNA is TGTGCCAGCAGCTGGGGCGCCTATAATTCACCCCTCCACTTT. The chain carries TRBV7-3 and TRBJ1-6, with a weak D call TRBD1 (5 bases). This CDR3 has 14 amino acids. The V gene lost 4 bases and the J gene lost 2 bases, with 6 bases spanning the gap. The germline V gene has CDR1 SGHTA and CDR2 FQGTGA. The whole variable domain, remainder taken from reference TRBV7-3 and TRBJ1-6, is GAGVSQTPSNKVTEKGKYVELRCDPISGHTALYWYRQSLGQGPEFLIYFQGTGAADDSGLPNDRFFAVRPEGSVSTLKIQRTERGDSAVYLCASSWGAYNSPLHFGNGTRLTVT.

This clonotype was detected many times. CDR3 sequence reads: CASSLYAVTTNEKLFF. For the CDR3, the DNA is TGTGCCAGCAGCTTATACGCGGTGACAACTAATGAAAAACTGTTTTTT. The rearrangement joins TRBV7-2 to TRBJ1-4; D unresolved. Deletions cut 2 bases from V and 0 bases from J, with 10 bases between. Germline lookup yields CDR1 SGHTA and CDR2 FQGNSA. The CDR3 has 16 amino acids. Supplemented by reference TRBV7-2 and TRBJ1-4, the full variable domain reads GAGVSQSPSNKVTEKGKDVELRCDPISGHTALYWYRQSLGQGLEFLIYFQGNSAPDKSGLPSDRFSAERTGGSVSTLTIQRTQQEDSAVYLCASSLYAVTTNEKLFFGSGTQLSVL.

In its sample, this clonotype was seen a few times. The chain uses TRBV3-1 and TRBJ2-2; TRBD1 matches at 7 bases. The CDR3 totals 16 residues. The V gene end was trimmed by 1 base and the J gene end by 0 bases; junction bases not matched to a gene: 2. Germline CDR1 LGHDT, CDR2 YNNKEL (reference sequence). The CDR3 nucleotides are TGTGCCAGCAGCCAAGGGGGGACAGCGAACACCGGGGAGCTGTTTTTT. It translates to CASSQGGTANTGELFF. The variable domain in full, completed from reference TRBV3-1 and TRBJ2-2, reads DTAVSQTPKYLVTQMGNDKSIKCEQNLGHDTMYWYKQDSKKFLKIMFSYNNKELIINETVPNRFSPKSPDKAHLNLHINSLELGDSAVYFCASSQGGTANTGELFFGEGSRLTVL.

V usage is TRBV24-1 and J usage is TRBJ2-5; 9 bases line up with TRBD1. Unmatched junction bases numbered 4, after V lost 4 bases and J lost 2 bases. The V gene's germline CDR1 is KGHDR and CDR2 SFDVKD. This CDR3 has 15 residues. Written as DNA, the CDR3 is TGTGCCACCAGTGACCAAGACAGGGGGCAAGAGACCCAGTACTTC. Translation gives CATSDQDRGQETQYF.

This clonotype was seen a few times. The chain recombines TRBV6-2 or TRBV6-3 with TRBJ2-7; D might be TRBD1 (6 bases). Trimming shortened V by 10 bases and J by 1 base, and 23 bases separated the two germline ends. This CDR3 has 16 residues. CDR1 and CDR2 (germline): MNHEY, SVGEGT. The CDR3 sequence: CATQPRGQKASYEQYF. As DNA, the CDR3 is TGTGCCACCCAACCCAGGGGACAAAAAGCTTCCTACGAGCAGTACTTC.